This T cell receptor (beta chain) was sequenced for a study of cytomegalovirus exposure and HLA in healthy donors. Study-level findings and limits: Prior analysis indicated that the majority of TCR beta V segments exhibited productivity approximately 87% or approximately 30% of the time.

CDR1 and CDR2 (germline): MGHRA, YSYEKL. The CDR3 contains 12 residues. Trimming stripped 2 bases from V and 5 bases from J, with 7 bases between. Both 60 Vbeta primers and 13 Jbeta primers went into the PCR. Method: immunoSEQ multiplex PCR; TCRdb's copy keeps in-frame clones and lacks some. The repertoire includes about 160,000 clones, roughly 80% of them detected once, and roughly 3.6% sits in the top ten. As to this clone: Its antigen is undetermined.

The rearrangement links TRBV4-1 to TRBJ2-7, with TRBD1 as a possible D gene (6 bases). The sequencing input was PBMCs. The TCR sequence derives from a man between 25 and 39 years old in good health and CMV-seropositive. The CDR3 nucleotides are TGCGCCAGCAGCCAAAGGGGGAACGAGCAGTACTTC. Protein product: CASSQRGNEQYF.